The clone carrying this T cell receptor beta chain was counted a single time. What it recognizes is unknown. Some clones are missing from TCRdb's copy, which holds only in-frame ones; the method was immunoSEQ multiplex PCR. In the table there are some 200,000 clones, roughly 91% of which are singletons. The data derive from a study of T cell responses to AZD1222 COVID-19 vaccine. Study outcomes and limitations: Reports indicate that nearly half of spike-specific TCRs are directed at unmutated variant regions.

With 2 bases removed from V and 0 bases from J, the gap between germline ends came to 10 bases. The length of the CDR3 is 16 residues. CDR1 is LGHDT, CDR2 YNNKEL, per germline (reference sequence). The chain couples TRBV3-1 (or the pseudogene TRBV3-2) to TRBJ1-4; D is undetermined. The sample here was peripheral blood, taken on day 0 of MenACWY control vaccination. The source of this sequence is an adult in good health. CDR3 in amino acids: CASSQPYSSTNEKLFF. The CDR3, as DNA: TGTGCCAGCAGCCAACCTTACAGCTCAACTAATGAAAAACTGTTTTTT.